Below, 17 T cell receptor beta chains from the same sample are listed, as sequenced in a study of T cell responses to AZD1222 COVID-19 vaccine. Only in-frame clones appear in the TCRdb table, and some are missing; sequencing was by immunoSEQ multiplex PCR. There are roughly 150,000 clones in the sample; around 90% occur only once, and 1.9% lies in the top ten. The sample in question was peripheral blood, obtained on day 0 of AZD1222 vaccination. Source of these receptors: an adult in good health.

V gene TRBV18 combines with J gene TRBJ1-2; no definite D call. V was pared by 5 bases and J by 7 bases, with 8 bases between. This CDR3 comprises 11 residues. In germline, CDR1 is KGHSH, CDR2 LQKENI. The CDR3 sequence is CASSYLGGYTF. CDR3 nucleotides: TGTGCCAGCTCATACCTAGGTGGCTACACCTTC.

The CDR3 DNA is TGTGCCAGTAGTATCACGGCAGGGGGCCACGAGCAGTACTTC. Protein product: CASSITAGGHEQYF. The gene calls are TRBV19 and TRBJ2-7, with 8 bases that match TRBD1. V dropped 3 bases and J dropped 5; count of bases not matched to a gene: 6. The germline CDR1 and CDR2 sequences are LNHDA and SQIVND (reference sequence). CDR3 length: 14 amino acids.

The chain uses TRBV10-1 and TRBJ2-7, with D possibly being TRBD2 (5 bases). This CDR3 is 14 amino acids long. Germline CDR1 and CDR2: WNHNN and SYGVQD (reference sequence). V gave up 7 bases and J gave up 3 bases, with 16 bases separating them. CDR3 sequence reads: CASTWSKRDYEQYF. The DNA for the CDR3 is TGCGCCAGCACTTGGTCCAAACGGGACTACGAGCAGTACTTC.

The J gene is TRBJ2-7, the V gene TRBV2; D may be TRBD1 or TRBD2 (5 bases each). The CDR3 spans 14 residues. Germline assignment: CDR1 SNHLY and CDR2 FYNNEI. V was clipped by 4 bases and J by 3 bases, with 13 bases between them. The CDR3 DNA sequence: TGTGCCAGCAGTGCGGGACGACTATTCTACGAGCAGTACTTC. Amino acids: CASSAGRLFYEQYF.

The chain joins TRBV5-4 to TRBJ2-2; TRBD1 aligns across 10 bases. The CDR3 runs 17 residues. V gave up 3 bases and J gave up 7 bases; unmatched junction bases: 12. The germline V gene encodes CDR1 SGHNT and CDR2 YYREEE (reference sequence). Here the CDR3 reads CASSSHPGQGKHGELFF. The CDR3 DNA sequence: TGTGCCAGCAGCTCGCACCCGGGACAGGGGAAGCACGGGGAGCTGTTTTTT.

This clone appeared once. The rearrangement links TRBV5-5 to TRBJ1-3, with D uncertain. V was shortened by 0 bases and J by 0 bases, with 10 bases between the two germline ends. This CDR3 comprises 16 residues. Germline CDR1 and CDR2: SGHKS and YYEKEE (reference sequence). The CDR3 coding sequence is TGTGCCAGCAGCTTGGTGGGAGATAACTCTGGAAACACCATATATTTT. This encodes CASSLVGDNSGNTIYF.

CDR3 DNA: TGTGCCATCAGTGACCCAGACAGGGGGCGGCAGCCCCAGCATTTT. Its translation: CAISDPDRGRQPQHF. The chain couples TRBV10-3 to TRBJ1-5, with 10 bases aligning to TRBD1. V was pared by 3 bases and J by 7 bases, with 6 bases of the junction left unmatched. The germline CDR1 and CDR2 sequences are ENHRY and SYGVKD. The CDR3 is 15 residues long.

With regard to this clone: Other DNA sequences of this sample code for an identical CDR3. The chain carries TRBV19 and TRBJ1-2, with D hard to call. Trimming shortened V by 6 bases and J by 5 bases, and 10 bases separated the two germline ends. Germline V gene lookup returns CDR1 LNHDA and CDR2 SQIVND (reference sequence). This CDR3 is 12 amino acids long. The DNA for the CDR3 is TGTGCCAGTAGCACCTCGGGATATGGCTACACCTTC. Its translation: CASSTSGYGYTF.

This chain links TRBV16 with TRBJ1-1; possibly TRBD1 for D (5 bases). Germline assignment: CDR1 KGHSY and CDR2 FQNENV. Trimming stripped 2 bases from V and 1 base from J, with 5 bases between. This CDR3 comprises 13 residues. CDR3 protein: CASSQGANTEAFF. CDR3 nucleotides: TGTGCCAGCAGCCAAGGGGCGAACACTGAAGCTTTCTTT.

The J gene is TRBJ1-1, the V gene TRBV6-5; D is unclear. The CDR3 is 13 residues long. The V gene lost 6 bases and the J gene lost 1 base, with 9 bases spanning the gap. The germline V gene encodes CDR1 MNHEY and CDR2 SVGAGI. The CDR3 DNA reads TGTGCCAGCAGCCATACGGGGAACACTGAAGCTTTCTTT. Its translation: CASSHTGNTEAFF.

Here the CDR3 DNA reads TGTGCCAGCAGTCCCGGACCGACTAGAGGGAACACTGAAGCTTTCTTT. Amino acids: CASSPGPTRGNTEAFF. This sequence joins TRBV5-4 and TRBJ1-1, with D hard to call. Deletions cut 5 bases from V and 1 base from J, with 18 bases between. The CDR3 sequence is 16 residues long. The germline CDR1 and CDR2 sequences are SGHNT and YYREEE (reference sequence).

The chain carries TRBV7-9 and TRBJ2-3; weak D call: TRBD2 (6 bases). V was pared by 11 bases and J by 4 bases, with 19 bases between. Germline V gene sequence: CDR1 SEHNR, CDR2 FQNEAQ (reference sequence). This CDR3 is 14 amino acids long. Here the CDR3 DNA reads TGTGCCGGGCGGGGCGGAATTAGCGCAGATACGCAGTATTTT. Protein sequence: CAGRGGISADTQYF.

The V gene is TRBV28, the J gene TRBJ2-7, with D hard to call. CDR1 and CDR2 from the germline V gene are MDHEN and SYDVKM. V was clipped by 3 bases and J by 2 bases, with 5 bases between them. The CDR3 covers 12 residues. CDR3 nucleotides: TGTGCCAGCAGTTTTATCGCCTACGAGCAGTACTTC. It yields the protein CASSFIAYEQYF. The whole variable domain, filled in from reference TRBV28 and TRBJ2-7, reads DVKVTQSSRYLVKRTGEKVFLECVQDMDHENMFWYRQDPGLGLRLIYFSYDVKMKEKGDIPEGYSVSREKKERFSLILESASTNQTSMYLCASSFIAYEQYFGPGTRLTVT.

In nucleotides, the CDR3 is TGTGCCCGGGAGGAGGCTTTCTTT. It codes for CAREEAFF. The rearrangement uses TRBV2 and TRBJ1-1; D is uncertain. V dropped 11 bases and J dropped 11 bases, with 9 bases sitting between them. Germline assignment: CDR1 SNHLY and CDR2 FYNNEI. The CDR3 runs 8 residues.

The chain joins TRBV5-1 to TRBJ2-3; D is ambiguous. The CDR3 loop spans 15 amino acids. The V gene lost 0 bases and the J gene lost 1 base, with 9 bases spanning the gap. CDR1 and CDR2 from the germline V gene are SGHRS and YFSETQ. CDR3 amino acids: CASSLEATRTDTQYF. The CDR3 DNA reads TGCGCCAGCAGCTTGGAGGCTACGCGCACAGATACGCAGTATTTT.

This clone occurred once. J is TRBJ2-7 and V is TRBV9, with 7 nucleotides matching TRBD2. Germline V gives CDR1 SGDLS, CDR2 YYNGEE. The CDR3 length is 14 residues. V trimming: 3 bases; J trimming: 4 bases; junction bases outside the gene matches: 7. The CDR3 region has the DNA TGTGCCAGCAGCGCGGGGGGAACGGAGTACGAGCAGTACTTC. Translating gives CASSAGGTEYEQYF.

The CDR3 DNA is TGTGCCAGCAGGGGGACTGAGGGAGGAAACACCATATATTTT. Translation gives CASRGTEGGNTIYF. The chain employs TRBV27 and TRBJ1-3, with TRBD1 as a possible D gene (5 bases). V was cut by 6 bases and J by 4 bases, with 13 bases left in between. Germline V gives CDR1 MNHEY, CDR2 SMNVEV (reference sequence). This CDR3 region has 14 residues.